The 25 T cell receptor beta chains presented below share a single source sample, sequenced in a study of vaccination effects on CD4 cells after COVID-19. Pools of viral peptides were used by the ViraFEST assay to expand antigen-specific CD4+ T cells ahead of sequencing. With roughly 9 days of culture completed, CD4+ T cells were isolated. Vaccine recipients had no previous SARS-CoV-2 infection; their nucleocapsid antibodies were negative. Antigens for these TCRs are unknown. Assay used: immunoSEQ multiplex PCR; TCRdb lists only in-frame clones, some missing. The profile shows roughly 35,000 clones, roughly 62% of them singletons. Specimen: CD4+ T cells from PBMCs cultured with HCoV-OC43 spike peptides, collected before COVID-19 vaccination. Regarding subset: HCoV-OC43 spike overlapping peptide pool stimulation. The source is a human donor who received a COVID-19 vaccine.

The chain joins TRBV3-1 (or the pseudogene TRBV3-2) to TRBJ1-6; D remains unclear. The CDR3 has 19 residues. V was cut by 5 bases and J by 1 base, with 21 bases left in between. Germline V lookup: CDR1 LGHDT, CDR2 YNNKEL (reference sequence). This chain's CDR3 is CASSSIYIGSGSYNSPLHF. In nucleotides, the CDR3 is TGTGCCAGCAGCTCAATTTACATTGGGTCCGGGTCCTATAATTCACCCCTCCACTTT.

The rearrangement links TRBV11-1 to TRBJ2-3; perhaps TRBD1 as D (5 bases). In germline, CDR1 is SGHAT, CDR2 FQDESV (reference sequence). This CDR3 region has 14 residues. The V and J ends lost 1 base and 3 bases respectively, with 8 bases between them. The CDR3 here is CASSLDPGTDTQYF. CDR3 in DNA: TGTGCCAGCAGCTTAGATCCAGGGACAGATACGCAGTATTTT.

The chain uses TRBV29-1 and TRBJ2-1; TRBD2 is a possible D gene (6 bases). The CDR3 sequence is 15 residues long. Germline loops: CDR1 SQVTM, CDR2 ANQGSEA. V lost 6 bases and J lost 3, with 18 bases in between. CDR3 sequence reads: CSVAMEGSIYNEQFF. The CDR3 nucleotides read TGCAGCGTAGCTATGGAGGGGTCGATCTACAATGAGCAGTTCTTC.

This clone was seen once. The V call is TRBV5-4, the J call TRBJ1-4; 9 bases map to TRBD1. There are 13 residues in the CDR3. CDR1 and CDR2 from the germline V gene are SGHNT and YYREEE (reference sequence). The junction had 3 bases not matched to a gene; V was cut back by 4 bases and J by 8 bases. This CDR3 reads CASSPDRGEKLFF. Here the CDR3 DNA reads TGTGCCAGCAGCCCGGACAGGGGAGAAAAACTGTTTTTT.

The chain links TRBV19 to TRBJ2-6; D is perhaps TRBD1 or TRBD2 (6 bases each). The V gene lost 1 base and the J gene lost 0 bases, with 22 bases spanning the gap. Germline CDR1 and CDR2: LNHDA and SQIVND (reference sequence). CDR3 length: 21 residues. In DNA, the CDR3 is TGTGCCAGTAGTATAGTCCTATTTAGTGGGGGGCGCATCTCTGGGGCCAACGTCCTGACTTTC. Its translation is CASSIVLFSGGRISGANVLTF.

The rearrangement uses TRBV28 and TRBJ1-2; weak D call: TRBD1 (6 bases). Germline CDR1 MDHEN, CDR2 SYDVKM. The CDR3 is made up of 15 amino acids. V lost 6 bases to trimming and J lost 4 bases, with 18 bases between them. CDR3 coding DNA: TGTGCCAGCAGCCTCGGACAGTACAGCTCCTATGGCTACACCTTC. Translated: CASSLGQYSSYGYTF.

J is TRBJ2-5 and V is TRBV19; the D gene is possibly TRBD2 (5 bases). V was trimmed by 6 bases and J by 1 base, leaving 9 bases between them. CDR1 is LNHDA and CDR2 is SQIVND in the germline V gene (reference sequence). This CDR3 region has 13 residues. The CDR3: CASSGNSQETQYF. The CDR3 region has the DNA TGTGCCAGTAGCGGGAATTCCCAAGAGACCCAGTACTTC. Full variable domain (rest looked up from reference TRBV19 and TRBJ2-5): DGGITQSPKYLFRKEGQNVTLSCEQNLNHDAMYWYRQDPGQGLRLIYYSQIVNDFQKGDIAEGYSVSREKKESFPLTVTSAQKNPTAFYLCASSGNSQETQYFGPGTRLLVL.

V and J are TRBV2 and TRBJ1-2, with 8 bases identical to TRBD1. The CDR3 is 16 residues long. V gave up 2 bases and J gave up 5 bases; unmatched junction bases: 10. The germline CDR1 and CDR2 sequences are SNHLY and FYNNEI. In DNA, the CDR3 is TGTGCCAGCAGTGAAATTTCAGGGGGCGCGAGATATGGCTACACCTTC. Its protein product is CASSEISGGARYGYTF.

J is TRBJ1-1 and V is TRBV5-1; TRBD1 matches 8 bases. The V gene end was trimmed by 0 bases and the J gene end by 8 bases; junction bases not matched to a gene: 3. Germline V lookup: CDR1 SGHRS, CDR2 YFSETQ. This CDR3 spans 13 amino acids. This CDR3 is CASSLAGGGEAFF. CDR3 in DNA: TGCGCCAGCAGCTTGGCAGGGGGCGGGGAAGCTTTCTTT. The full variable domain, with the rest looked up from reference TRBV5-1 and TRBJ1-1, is KAGVTQTPRYLIKTRGQQVTLSCSPISGHRSVSWYQQTPGQGLQFLFEYFSETQRNKGNFPGRFSGRQFSNSRSEMNVSTLELGDSALYLCASSLAGGGEAFFGQGTRLTVV.

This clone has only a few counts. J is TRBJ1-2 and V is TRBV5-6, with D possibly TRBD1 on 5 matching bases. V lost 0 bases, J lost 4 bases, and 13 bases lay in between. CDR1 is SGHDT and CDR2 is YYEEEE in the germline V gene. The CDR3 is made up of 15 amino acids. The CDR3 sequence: CASSLEGRVIYGYTF. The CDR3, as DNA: TGTGCCAGCAGCTTGGAGGGCAGGGTAATCTATGGCTACACCTTC.

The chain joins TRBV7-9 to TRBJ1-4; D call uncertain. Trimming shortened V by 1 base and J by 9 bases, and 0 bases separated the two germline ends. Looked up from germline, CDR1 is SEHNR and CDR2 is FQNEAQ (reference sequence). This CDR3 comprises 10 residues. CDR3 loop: CASSLEKLFF. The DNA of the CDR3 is TGTGCCAGCAGCTTAGAAAAACTGTTTTTT.

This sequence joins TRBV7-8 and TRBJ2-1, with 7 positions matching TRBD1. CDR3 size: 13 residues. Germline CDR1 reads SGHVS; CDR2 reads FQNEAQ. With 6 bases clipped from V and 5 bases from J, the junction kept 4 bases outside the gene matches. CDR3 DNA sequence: TGTGCCAGCAGACCAGGGGGACACAATGAGCAGTTCTTC. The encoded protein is CASRPGGHNEQFF.

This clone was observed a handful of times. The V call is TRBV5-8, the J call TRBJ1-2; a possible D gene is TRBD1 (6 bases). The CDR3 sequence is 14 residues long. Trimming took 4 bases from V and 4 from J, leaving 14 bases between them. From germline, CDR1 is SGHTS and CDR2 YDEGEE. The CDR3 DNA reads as TGTGCCAGCAGCCTGGCTGGGGGCCCCTATGGCTACACCTTC. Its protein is CASSLAGGPYGYTF.

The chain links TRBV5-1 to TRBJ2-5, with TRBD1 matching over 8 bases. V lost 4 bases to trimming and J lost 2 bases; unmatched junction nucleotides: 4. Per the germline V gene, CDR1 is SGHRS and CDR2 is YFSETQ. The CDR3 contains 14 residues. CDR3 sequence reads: CASSHGQGQETQYF. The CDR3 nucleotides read TGCGCCAGCAGCCACGGACAGGGTCAAGAGACCCAGTACTTC.

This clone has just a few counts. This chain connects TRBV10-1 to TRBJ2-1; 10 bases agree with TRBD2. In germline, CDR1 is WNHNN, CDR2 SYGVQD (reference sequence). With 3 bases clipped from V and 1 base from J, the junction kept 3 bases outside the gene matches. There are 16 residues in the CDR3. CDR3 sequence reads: CASSDGSGGSYNEQFF. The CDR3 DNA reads TGCGCCAGCAGTGACGGTAGCGGGGGGTCCTACAATGAGCAGTTCTTC.

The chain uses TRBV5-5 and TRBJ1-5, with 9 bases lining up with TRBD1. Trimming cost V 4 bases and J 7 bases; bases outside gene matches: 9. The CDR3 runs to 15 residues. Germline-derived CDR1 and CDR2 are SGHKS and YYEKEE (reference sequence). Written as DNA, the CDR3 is TGTGCCAGCAGCGCGGGAGGGACAGGGTGGCAGCCCCAGCATTTT. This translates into CASSAGGTGWQPQHF.

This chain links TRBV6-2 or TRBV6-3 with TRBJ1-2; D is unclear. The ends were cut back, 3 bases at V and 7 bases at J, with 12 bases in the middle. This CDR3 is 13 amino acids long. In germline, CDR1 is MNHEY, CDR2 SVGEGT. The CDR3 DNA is TGTGCCAGCAGTTATCGGGCAGATTCTGGCTACACCTTC. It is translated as CASSYRADSGYTF.

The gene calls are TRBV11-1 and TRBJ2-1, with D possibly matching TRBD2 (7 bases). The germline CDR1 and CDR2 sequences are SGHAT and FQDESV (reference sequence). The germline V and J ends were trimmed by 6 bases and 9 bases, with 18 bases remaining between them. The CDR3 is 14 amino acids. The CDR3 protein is CASRLMGGAIEQFF. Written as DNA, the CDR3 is TGTGCCAGCAGATTAATGGGGGGGGCGATTGAGCAGTTCTTC.

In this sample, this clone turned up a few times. The CDR3 loop reads CASNDQTGANSPLHF. The CDR3 DNA sequence: TGTGCCAGTAACGACCAAACAGGGGCGAATTCACCCCTCCACTTT. The chain is built from TRBV19 and TRBJ1-6; TRBD1 matches at 7 bases. The CDR3 contains 15 residues. Losses at the gene ends were 7 bases for V and 7 bases for J; bases not matched to a gene: 10. The germline gives CDR1 LNHDA, CDR2 SQIVND (reference sequence). Full variable domain (outside the CDR3, taken from reference TRBV19 and TRBJ1-6): DGGITQSPKYLFRKEGQNVTLSCEQNLNHDAMYWYRQDPGQGLRLIYYSQIVNDFQKGDIAEGYSVSREKKESFPLTVTSAQKNPTAFYLCASNDQTGANSPLHFGNGTRLTVT.

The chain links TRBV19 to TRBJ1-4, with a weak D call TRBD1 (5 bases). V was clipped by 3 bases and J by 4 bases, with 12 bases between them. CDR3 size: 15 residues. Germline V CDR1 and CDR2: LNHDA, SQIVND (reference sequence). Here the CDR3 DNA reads TGTGCCAGTAGTATCGGGGGGAGCGATAATGAAAAACTGTTTTTT. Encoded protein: CASSIGGSDNEKLFF. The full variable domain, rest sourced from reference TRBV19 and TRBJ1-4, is DGGITQSPKYLFRKEGQNVTLSCEQNLNHDAMYWYRQDPGQGLRLIYYSQIVNDFQKGDIAEGYSVSREKKESFPLTVTSAQKNPTAFYLCASSIGGSDNEKLFFGSGTQLSVL.

The CDR3 bases are TGTGCCAGCGGTAGGGCGGGAGGGAGCAATGAGCAGTTCTTC. Translating gives CASGRAGGSNEQFF. The V call is TRBV27, the J call TRBJ2-1, with 9 bases lining up with TRBD2. J was trimmed by 6 bases and V by 8 bases; bases with no gene match: 8. Germline values: CDR1 MNHEY, CDR2 SMNVEV (reference sequence). CDR3 length equals 14 residues.

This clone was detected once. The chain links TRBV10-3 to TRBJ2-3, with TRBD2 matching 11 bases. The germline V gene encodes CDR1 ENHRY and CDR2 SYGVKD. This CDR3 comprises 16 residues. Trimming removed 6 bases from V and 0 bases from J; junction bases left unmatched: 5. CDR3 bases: TGTGCCATCAGGAGGACTAGCGGGTTTAGCACAGATACGCAGTATTTT. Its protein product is CAIRRTSGFSTDTQYF.

The CDR3 loop is CASSLSLGGPLHF. CDR3 DNA: TGTGCCAGCAGCTTATCTCTTGGAGGTCCCCTCCACTTT. V and J are TRBV7-9 and TRBJ1-6; no clear D gene. CDR3 length equals 13 residues. The V gene lost 2 bases and the J gene lost 13 bases, with 12 bases spanning the gap. From germline, CDR1 is SEHNR and CDR2 FQNEAQ (reference sequence).

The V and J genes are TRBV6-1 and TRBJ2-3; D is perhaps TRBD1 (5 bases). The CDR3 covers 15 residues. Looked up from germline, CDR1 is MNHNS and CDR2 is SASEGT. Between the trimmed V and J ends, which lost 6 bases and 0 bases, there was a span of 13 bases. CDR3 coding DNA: TGTGCCAGCAGCGGACAACACACTAGCACAGATACGCAGTATTTT. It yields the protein CASSGQHTSTDTQYF.

The chain's CDR3 is CATSRDRGDQPQHF. DNA of the CDR3: TGTGCCACCAGCAGAGATAGGGGAGATCAGCCCCAGCATTTT. V and J are TRBV15 and TRBJ1-5; TRBD1 is a possible D gene (5 bases). Germline V CDR1 and CDR2: LNHNV, YYDKDF (reference sequence). The CDR3 runs to 14 residues. V shed 0 bases and J shed 5 bases, with 8 bases lying between them.